This entry features one T cell receptor beta chain sequence. Antigen: not known. The data are from a study of response to subunit inactivated influenza vaccine. Notes on the study in general: Only a handful of new T cells, the authors suggested, are recruited with each seasonal influenza vaccination.

In TCRdb, the RT-PCR reads were re-called with MiXCR into one record per CDR3 protein. Of roughly 290,000 distinct CDR3 sequences listed, around a fifth are singletons. V gave up 6 bases and J gave up 5 bases, with 7 bases separating them. Germline V gives CDR1 SQVTM, CDR2 ANQGSEA. The CDR3 loop spans 10 amino acids. Here the sequenced sample was PBMCs from blood, taken 21 months after vaccination. V and J are TRBV29-1 and TRBJ2-5; D is undetermined. This TCR was sampled from a man between 50 and 70 years old who received an inactivated influenza vaccine. CDR3 loop: CSVRRETQYF. The CDR3, as DNA: TGCAGCGTCCGACGGGAGACCCAGTACTTC.